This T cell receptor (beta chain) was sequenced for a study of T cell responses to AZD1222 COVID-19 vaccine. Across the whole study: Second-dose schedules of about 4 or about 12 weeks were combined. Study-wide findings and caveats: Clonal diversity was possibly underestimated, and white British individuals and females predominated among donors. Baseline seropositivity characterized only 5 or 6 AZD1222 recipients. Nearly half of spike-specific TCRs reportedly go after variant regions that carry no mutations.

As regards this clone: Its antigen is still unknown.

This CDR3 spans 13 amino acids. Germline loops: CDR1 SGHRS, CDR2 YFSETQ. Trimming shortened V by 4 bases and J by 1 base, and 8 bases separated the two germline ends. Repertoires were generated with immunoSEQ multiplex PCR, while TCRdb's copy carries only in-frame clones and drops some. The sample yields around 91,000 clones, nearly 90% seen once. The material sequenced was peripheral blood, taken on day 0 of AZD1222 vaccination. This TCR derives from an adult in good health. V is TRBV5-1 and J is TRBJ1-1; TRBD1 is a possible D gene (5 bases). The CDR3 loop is CASSKGTNTEAFF. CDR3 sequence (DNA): TGCGCCAGCAGCAAGGGGACGAACACTGAAGCTTTCTTT.